These 14 T cell receptor beta chains came from one sample sequenced in a study of Ad26.COV2.S vaccination and SARS-CoV-2 variants. Treatment noted: some 20 received Ad26.COV2.S at low or high dose, single or two shots; roughly 5 received placebo; per-sample allocation not given. It was on day 63 after the first vaccine or placebo injection that samples were taken. The assay was immunoSEQ multiplex PCR, and TCRdb's table has in-frame clones only and misses some. This table holds more than 300,000 clones, around four fifths found once. This specimen was peripheral blood, taken in a trial of Ad26.COV2.S vaccine versus placebo. These receptors came from a person aged 18 to 59 who received the Ad26.COV2.S COVID-19 vaccine or a placebo.

This sequence joins TRBV5-4 and TRBJ1-1, with 9 positions matching TRBD1. J gave up 3 bases and V 5 bases, and 8 bases lay outside the gene matches. The CDR3 sequence is 15 residues long. Germline V gene lookup returns CDR1 SGHNT and CDR2 YYREEE (reference sequence). CDR3 residues: CASSLNRDRDTEAFF. DNA of the CDR3: TGTGCCAGCAGTCTAAACCGGGACAGGGACACTGAAGCTTTCTTT.

The chain's CDR3 is CASSSSSNMKETQYF. The CDR3 DNA reads TGTGCCAGCAGCTCTAGCAGTAACATGAAAGAGACCCAGTACTTC. V and J are TRBV5-4 and TRBJ2-5, with a possible D match to TRBD2 (5 bases). CDR1 SGHNT and CDR2 YYREEE come from the germline V gene (reference sequence). V lost 3 bases to trimming and J lost 3 bases, with 15 bases between them. This CDR3 has 15 amino acids.

The chain joins TRBV10-3 to TRBJ2-6; a possible D gene is TRBD2 (5 bases). Trimming cost V 8 bases and J 0 bases, with 8 bases left between them. Germline values: CDR1 ENHRY, CDR2 SYGVKD. The CDR3 length is 14 residues. The CDR3 bases are TGTGCCATCCATGGAGGCTCTGGGGCCAACGTCCTGACTTTC. This translates into CAIHGGSGANVLTF.

The chain has TRBV4-1 and TRBJ2-7, with no clear D. Trimming removed 1 base at V and 2 bases at J, with 12 bases between. The CDR3 totals 15 residues. The germline V gene has CDR1 MGHRA and CDR2 YSYEKL. CDR3 DNA sequence: TGCGCCAGCAGCCAAGCCCCAGGCTTAACCTACGAGCAGTACTTC. The encoded protein is CASSQAPGLTYEQYF.

The chain links TRBV18 to TRBJ2-1; 10 bases fit TRBD2. The CDR3 is made up of 18 amino acids. J was trimmed by 0 bases and V by 1 base; bases with no gene match: 6. Per germline, CDR1 KGHSH and CDR2 LQKENI. The CDR3 sequence: CASSPLAGGRSSYNEQFF. The CDR3 DNA is TGTGCCAGCTCACCACTAGCGGGGGGCCGGAGCTCCTACAATGAGCAGTTCTTC.

J is TRBJ1-2 and V is TRBV5-1; TRBD1 matches at 9 bases. After removal of 3 bases from V and 8 bases from J, the junction contained 5 bases not matched to a gene. The germline V gene has CDR1 SGHRS and CDR2 YFSETQ. The CDR3 runs to 13 residues. The CDR3 DNA sequence: TGCGCCAGCAGCTGGGGACAGGGTGGCGGCTACACCTTC. This encodes CASSWGQGGGYTF.

The rearrangement joins TRBV6-5 to TRBJ2-7, with D perhaps assigned TRBD1 or TRBD2 (5 bases each). Germline V gene data show CDR1 as MNHEY and CDR2 as SVGAGI. V lost 8 bases and J 5 bases, leaving 13 bases between the germline ends. The CDR3 runs 12 residues. This CDR3 reads CASARGNDEQYF. CDR3 nucleotide sequence: TGTGCCAGCGCGAGGGGTAACGACGAGCAGTACTTC.

The gene calls are TRBV6-5 and TRBJ2-1; D perhaps matches TRBD2 (7 bases). V dropped 8 bases and J dropped 4 bases, with 15 bases sitting between them. The length of the CDR3 is 14 residues. Germline V gene sequence: CDR1 MNHEY, CDR2 SVGAGI. This CDR3 reads CASRGAGRYNEQFF. Here the CDR3 DNA reads TGTGCCAGCCGGGGGGCGGGGCGGTACAATGAGCAGTTCTTC.

The J gene is TRBJ1-5, the V gene TRBV19; D call uncertain. V was shortened by 6 bases and J by 6 bases, with 6 bases between the two germline ends. The CDR3 covers 11 residues. Germline V gene sequence: CDR1 LNHDA, CDR2 SQIVND (reference sequence). The CDR3 DNA is TGTGCCAGTAGATGGATTCAGCCCCAGCATTTT. Protein product: CASRWIQPQHF. The full variable domain, completed using reference TRBV19 and TRBJ1-5, is DGGITQSPKYLFRKEGQNVTLSCEQNLNHDAMYWYRQDPGQGLRLIYYSQIVNDFQKGDIAEGYSVSREKKESFPLTVTSAQKNPTAFYLCASRWIQPQHFGDGTRLSIL.

CDR3 in amino acids: CASSEDGTGVGYEQYF. The CDR3 DNA follows: TGTGCCAGCAGTGAGGATGGGACAGGGGTTGGATACGAGCAGTACTTC. The chain carries TRBV2 and TRBJ2-7; 10 nucleotides match TRBD1. The CDR3 is 16 amino acids. In germline, CDR1 is SNHLY, CDR2 FYNNEI. V trimming: 3 bases; J trimming: 4 bases; junction bases outside the gene matches: 9.

This rearrangement joins TRBV5-6 to TRBJ1-1; D ambiguous. The length of the CDR3 is 13 residues. Germline values: CDR1 SGHDT, CDR2 YYEEEE. Trimming shortened V by 6 bases and J by 3 bases, and 12 bases separated the two germline ends. The CDR3 is CASTTLRYTEAFF. CDR3 sequence (DNA): TGTGCCAGCACCACCTTAAGGTACACTGAAGCTTTCTTT.

As for this clone: Other DNA sequences in this specimen translate into the identical CDR3. The chain is built from TRBV9 and TRBJ1-1; the D gene is possibly TRBD1 (6 bases). Germline lookup yields CDR1 SGDLS and CDR2 YYNGEE. V was cut by 2 bases and J by 1 base, with 6 bases left in between. The CDR3 is 13 amino acids. CDR3 DNA: TGTGCCAGCAGCGTGACAGGGAACACTGAAGCTTTCTTT. This codes for CASSVTGNTEAFF. The full variable domain, completed using reference TRBV9 and TRBJ1-1, is DSGVTQTPKHLITATGQRVTLRCSPRSGDLSVYWYQQSLDQGLQFLIQYYNGEERAKGNILERFSAQQFPDLHSELNLSSLELGDSALYFCASSVTGNTEAFFGQGTRLTVV.

The chain carries TRBV2 and TRBJ1-1; a weak D match, TRBD1 (6 bases). Germline CDR1 SNHLY, CDR2 FYNNEI. This CDR3 contains 14 residues. The V gene lost 4 bases and the J gene lost 1 base, with 10 bases spanning the gap. CDR3 coding DNA: TGTGCCAGCAGTGGAATAGGGGGGAACACTGAAGCTTTCTTT. Its protein is CASSGIGGNTEAFF.

This clone has just a few counts. V usage is TRBV5-1 and J usage is TRBJ2-7; D unresolved. Germline V gene sequence: CDR1 SGHRS, CDR2 YFSETQ. The CDR3 is 12 amino acids. Trimming stripped 4 bases from V and 5 bases from J, with 10 bases between. In DNA, the CDR3 is TGCGCCAGCAGCCAAGGCACAGACGAGCAGTACTTC. It translates to CASSQGTDEQYF.